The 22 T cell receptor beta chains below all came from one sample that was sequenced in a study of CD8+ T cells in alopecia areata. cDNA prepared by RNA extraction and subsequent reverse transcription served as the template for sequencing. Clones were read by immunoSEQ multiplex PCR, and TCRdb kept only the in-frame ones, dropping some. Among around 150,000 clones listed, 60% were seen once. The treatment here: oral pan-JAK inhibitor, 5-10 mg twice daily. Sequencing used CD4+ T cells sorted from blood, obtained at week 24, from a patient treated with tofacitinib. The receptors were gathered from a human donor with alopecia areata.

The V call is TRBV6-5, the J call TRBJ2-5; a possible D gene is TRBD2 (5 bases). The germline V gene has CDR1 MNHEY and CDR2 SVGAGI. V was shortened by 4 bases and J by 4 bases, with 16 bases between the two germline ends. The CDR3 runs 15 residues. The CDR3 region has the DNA TGTGCCAGCAGTTCAGGTGTATTAGCGAGAGAGACCCAGTACTTC. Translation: CASSSGVLARETQYF.

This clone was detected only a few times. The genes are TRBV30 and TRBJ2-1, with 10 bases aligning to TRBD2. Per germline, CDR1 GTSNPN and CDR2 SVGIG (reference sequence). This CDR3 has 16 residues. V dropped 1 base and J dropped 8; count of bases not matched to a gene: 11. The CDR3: CAWSGQGRLAGDEQFF. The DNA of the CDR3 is TGTGCCTGGAGTGGACAAGGCAGGCTAGCGGGGGATGAGCAGTTCTTC.

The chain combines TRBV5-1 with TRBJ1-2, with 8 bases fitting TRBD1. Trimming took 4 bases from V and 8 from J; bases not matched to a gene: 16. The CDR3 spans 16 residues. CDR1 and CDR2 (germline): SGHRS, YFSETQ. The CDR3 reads CASSPQVSDRARGYTF. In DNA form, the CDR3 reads TGCGCCAGCAGCCCACAAGTCTCGGACAGGGCCCGCGGCTACACCTTC.

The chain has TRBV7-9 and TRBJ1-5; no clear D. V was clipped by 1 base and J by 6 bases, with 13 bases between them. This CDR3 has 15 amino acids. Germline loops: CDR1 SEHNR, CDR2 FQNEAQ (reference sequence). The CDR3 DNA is TGTGCCAGCAGCTTAGGTCTCGGGAAGTTTCAGCCCCAGCATTTT. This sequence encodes CASSLGLGKFQPQHF.

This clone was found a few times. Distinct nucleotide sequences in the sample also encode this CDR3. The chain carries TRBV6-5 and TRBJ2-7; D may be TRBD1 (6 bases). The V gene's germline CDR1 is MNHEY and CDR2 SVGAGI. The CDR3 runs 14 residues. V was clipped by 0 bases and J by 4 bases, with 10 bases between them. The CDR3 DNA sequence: TGTGCCAGCAGTTACTCTCAGGGGATATACGAGCAGTACTTC. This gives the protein CASSYSQGIYEQYF.

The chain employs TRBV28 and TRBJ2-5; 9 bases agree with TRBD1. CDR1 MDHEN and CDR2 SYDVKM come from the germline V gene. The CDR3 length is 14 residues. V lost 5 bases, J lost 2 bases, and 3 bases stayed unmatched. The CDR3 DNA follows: TGTGCCAGCAGTATCGGACAGGGGCAAGAGACCCAGTACTTC. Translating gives CASSIGQGQETQYF.

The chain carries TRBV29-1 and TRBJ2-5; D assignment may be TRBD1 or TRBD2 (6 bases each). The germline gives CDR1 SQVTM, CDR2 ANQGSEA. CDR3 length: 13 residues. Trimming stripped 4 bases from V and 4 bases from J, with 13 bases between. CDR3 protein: CSVVLRGGETQYF. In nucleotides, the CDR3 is TGCAGCGTTGTACTCAGGGGAGGAGAGACCCAGTACTTC.

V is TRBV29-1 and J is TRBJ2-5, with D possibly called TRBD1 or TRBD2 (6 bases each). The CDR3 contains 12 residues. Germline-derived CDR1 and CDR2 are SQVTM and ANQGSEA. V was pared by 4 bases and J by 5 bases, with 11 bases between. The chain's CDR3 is CSVGGARETQYF. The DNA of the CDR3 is TGCAGCGTTGGGGGGGCACGGGAGACCCAGTACTTC.

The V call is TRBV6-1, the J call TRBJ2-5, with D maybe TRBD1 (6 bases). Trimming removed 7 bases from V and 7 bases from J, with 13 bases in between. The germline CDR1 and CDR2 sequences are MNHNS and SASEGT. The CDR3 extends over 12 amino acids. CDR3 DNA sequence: TGTGCCAGCACAGGGGCCTCGGGGACCCAGTACTTC. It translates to CASTGASGTQYF.

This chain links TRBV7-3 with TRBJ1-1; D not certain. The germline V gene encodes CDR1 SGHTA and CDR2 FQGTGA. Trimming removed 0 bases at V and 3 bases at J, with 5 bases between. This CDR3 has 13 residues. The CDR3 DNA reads TGTGCCAGCAGCTTAACGGCGGACACTGAAGCTTTCTTT. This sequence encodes CASSLTADTEAFF. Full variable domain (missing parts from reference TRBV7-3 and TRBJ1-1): GAGVSQTPSNKVTEKGKYVELRCDPISGHTALYWYRQSLGQGPEFLIYFQGTGAADDSGLPNDRFFAVRPEGSVSTLKIQRTERGDSAVYLCASSLTADTEAFFGQGTRLTVV.

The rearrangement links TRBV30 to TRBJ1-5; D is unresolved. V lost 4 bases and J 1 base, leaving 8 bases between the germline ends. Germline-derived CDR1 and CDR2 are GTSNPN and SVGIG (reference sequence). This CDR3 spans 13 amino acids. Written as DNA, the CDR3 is TGTGCCTGGAAAATAGGGAGCAATCAGCCCCAGCATTTT. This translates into CAWKIGSNQPQHF.

Here the CDR3 DNA reads TGCAGCGTTGAGGCCAGCAGGAACACTGAAGCTTTCTTT. Translation: CSVEASRNTEAFF. The chain recombines TRBV29-1 with TRBJ1-1; D is unclear. V was cut by 3 bases and J by 1 base, with 9 bases left in between. The CDR3 has 13 residues. CDR1 and CDR2 (germline): SQVTM, ANQGSEA.

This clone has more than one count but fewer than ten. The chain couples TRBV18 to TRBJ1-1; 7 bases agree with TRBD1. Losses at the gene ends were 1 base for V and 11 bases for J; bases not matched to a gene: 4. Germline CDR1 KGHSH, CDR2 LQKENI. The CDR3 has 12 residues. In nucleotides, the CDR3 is TGTGCCAGCTCACCACGTCAGGGGGATGCTTTCTTT. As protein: CASSPRQGDAFF.

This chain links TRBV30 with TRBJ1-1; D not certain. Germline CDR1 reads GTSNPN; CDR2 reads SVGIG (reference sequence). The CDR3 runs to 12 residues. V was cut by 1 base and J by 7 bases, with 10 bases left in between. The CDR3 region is CAWSGRQIEAFF. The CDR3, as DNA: TGTGCCTGGAGTGGCAGACAAATTGAAGCTTTCTTT. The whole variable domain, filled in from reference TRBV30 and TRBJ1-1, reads SQTIHQWPATLVQPVGSPLSLECTVEGTSNPNLYWYRQAAGRGLQLLFYSVGIGQISSEVPQNLSASRPQDRQFILSSKKLLLSDSGFYLCAWSGRQIEAFFGQGTRLTVV.

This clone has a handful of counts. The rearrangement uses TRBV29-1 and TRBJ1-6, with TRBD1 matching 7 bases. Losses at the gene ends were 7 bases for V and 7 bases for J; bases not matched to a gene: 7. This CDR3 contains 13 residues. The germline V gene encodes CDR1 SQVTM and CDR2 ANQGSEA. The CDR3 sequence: CSALTGRNSPLHF. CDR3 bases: TGCAGCGCGCTGACAGGGCGCAATTCACCCCTCCACTTT.

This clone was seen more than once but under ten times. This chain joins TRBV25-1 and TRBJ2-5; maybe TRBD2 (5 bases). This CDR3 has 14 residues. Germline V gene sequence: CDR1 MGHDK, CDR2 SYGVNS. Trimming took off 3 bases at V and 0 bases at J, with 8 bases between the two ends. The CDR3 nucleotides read TGTGCCAGCAGTGACCCCGGGAACCAAGAGACCCAGTACTTC. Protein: CASSDPGNQETQYF.

This CDR3 reads CASSPGASTGELFF. The CDR3, as DNA: TGCGCCAGCAGTCCTGGTGCATCCACCGGGGAGCTGTTTTTT. This sequence joins TRBV5-1 and TRBJ2-2, with unresolved D. This CDR3 region has 14 residues. The germline CDR1 and CDR2 sequences are SGHRS and YFSETQ. V dropped 5 bases and J dropped 4 bases, with 12 bases sitting between them.

The CDR3, as DNA: TGTGCCAGCTCCCGACAGGGAAGCACTGAAGCTTTCTTT. It is translated as CASSRQGSTEAFF. The chain links TRBV6-6 to TRBJ1-1, with 7 bases matching TRBD1. V lost 8 bases and J lost 4; bases outside the gene matches: 7. The CDR3 length is 13 residues. Germline assignment: CDR1 MNHNY and CDR2 SVGAGI (reference sequence).

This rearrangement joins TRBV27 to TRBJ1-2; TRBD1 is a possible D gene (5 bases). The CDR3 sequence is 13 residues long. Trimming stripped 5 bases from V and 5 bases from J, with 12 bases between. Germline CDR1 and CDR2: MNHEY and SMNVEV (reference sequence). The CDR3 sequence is CASSLPGGYGYTF. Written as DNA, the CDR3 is TGTGCCAGCAGTCTCCCGGGGGGATATGGCTACACCTTC.

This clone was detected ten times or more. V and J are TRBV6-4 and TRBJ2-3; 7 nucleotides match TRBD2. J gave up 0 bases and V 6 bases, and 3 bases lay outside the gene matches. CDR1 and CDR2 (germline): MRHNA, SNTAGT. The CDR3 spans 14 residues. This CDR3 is CASSQGGSTDTQYF. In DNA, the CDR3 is TGTGCCAGCAGCCAGGGAGGGAGCACAGATACGCAGTATTTT.

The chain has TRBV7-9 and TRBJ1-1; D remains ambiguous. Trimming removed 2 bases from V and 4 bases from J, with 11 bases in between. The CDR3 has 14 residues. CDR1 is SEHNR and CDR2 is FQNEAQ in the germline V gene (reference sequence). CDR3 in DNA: TGTGCCAGCAGCTTATTGGGTTTGGGCACTGAAGCTTTCTTT. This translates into CASSLLGLGTEAFF.

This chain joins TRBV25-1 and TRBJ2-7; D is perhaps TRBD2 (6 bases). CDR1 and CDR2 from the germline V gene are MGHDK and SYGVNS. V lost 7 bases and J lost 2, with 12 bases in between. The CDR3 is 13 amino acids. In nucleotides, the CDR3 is TGTGCCAGCAAGGGGTCGGGGGCCTACGAGCAGTACTTC. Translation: CASKGSGAYEQYF.